This T cell receptor (beta chain) was documented in a study of a mutant IDH1 vaccine in newly diagnosed glioma. Study context: Vaccination was launched 4-6 weeks after radiotherapy alone, or with temozolomide cycles. Treated patients, 62.5% male and 37.5% female, averaged about 40 years of age. Prior therapy was radiotherapy, temozolomide, or both; most received both. Study-level results: With respect to changes in top peripheral T cell clonotypes, pseudoprogression seemed unrelated.

The data were produced by immunoSEQ multiplex PCR, yet TCRdb's version contains in-frame clones alone and is incomplete. The repertoire consists of fewer than 100,000 clones, with around 90% occurring once and the leading ten covering 0.56%. The length of the CDR3 is 15 residues. Germline CDR1 MDHEN, CDR2 SYDVKM. The J segment lost 5 bases and the V segment lost 6 bases, leaving 7 bases of the junction unmatched. Regarding time point: week 5, during vaccination. Every vaccination contained 300 ug of the mutant IDH1 20-mer peptide and was paired with topical imiquimod. With respect to this clone: The antigen is unknown.

The sample here was PBMCs, taken from a glioma patient whose treatment included an IDH1 peptide vaccine. The chain recombines TRBV28 with TRBJ2-5, with 12 positions matching TRBD2. This receptor was obtained from a woman in her 50s with glioma. For the CDR3, the DNA is TGTGCCAGCAGCCTGGGACTAGCGGGCCTGGAGACCCAGTACTTC. Translated, it gives CASSLGLAGLETQYF.